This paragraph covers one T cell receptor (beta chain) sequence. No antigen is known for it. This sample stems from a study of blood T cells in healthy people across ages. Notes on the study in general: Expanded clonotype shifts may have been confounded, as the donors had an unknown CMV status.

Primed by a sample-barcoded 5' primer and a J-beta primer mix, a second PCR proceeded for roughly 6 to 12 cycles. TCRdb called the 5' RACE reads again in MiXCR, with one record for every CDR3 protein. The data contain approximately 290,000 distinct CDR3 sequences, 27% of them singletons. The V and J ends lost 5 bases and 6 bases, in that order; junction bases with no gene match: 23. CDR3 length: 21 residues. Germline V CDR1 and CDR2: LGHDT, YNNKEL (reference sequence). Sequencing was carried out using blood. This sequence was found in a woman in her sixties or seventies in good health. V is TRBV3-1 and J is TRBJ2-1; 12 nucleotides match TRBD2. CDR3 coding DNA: TGTGCCAGCAGCTTAAGGTTCCTAGGACTAGCGGGACGAACGCGCATCAATGAGCAGTTCTTC. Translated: CASSLRFLGLAGRTRINEQFF.